This T cell receptor (beta chain) comes out of a study of blood T cell repertoires in COVID-19. Across the study: Italy, Spain and the United States were the sources of the convalescent and acute COVID-19 samples. Sources were T cells, B-cell-depleted T cells, or PBMCs; the material itself was cDNA or gDNA.

Germline values: CDR1 MNHNS, CDR2 SASEGT. This CDR3 contains 16 residues. V was shortened by 2 bases and J by 2 bases, with 15 bases between the two germline ends. Measured with immunoSEQ multiplex PCR; TCRdb has only the in-frame clones, and not every one. The table lists over 200,000 clones, around 86% of them singletons, with around 2% in the top ten. The rearrangement joins TRBV6-1 to TRBJ1-2, with unresolved D. Material for sequencing was peripheral blood. The clonotype originates from a man in his thirties or forties who had recovered from COVID-19. The CDR3 bases are TGTGCCAGCAGTGAAACCCCTTTTAGCTTCAACTATGGCTACACCTTC. Its translation: CASSETPFSFNYGYTF.